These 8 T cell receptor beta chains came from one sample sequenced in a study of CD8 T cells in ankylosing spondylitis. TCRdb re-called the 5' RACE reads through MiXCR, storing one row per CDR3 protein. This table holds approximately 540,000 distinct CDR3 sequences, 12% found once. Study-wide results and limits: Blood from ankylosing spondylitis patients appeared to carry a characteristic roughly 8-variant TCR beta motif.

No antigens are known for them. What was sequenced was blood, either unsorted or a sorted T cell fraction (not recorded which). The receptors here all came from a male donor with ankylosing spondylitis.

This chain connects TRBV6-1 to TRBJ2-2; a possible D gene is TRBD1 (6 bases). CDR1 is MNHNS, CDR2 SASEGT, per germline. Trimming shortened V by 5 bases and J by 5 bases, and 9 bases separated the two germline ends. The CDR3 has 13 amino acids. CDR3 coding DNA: TGTGCCAGCAGTAGGACAGCTACCGGGGAGCTGTTTTTT. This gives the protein CASSRTATGELFF.

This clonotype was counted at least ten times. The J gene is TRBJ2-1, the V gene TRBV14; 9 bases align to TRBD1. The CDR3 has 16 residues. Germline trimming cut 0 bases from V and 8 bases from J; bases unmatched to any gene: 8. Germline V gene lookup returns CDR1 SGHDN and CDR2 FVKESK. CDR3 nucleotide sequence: TGTGCCAGCAGCCAAGATACCGGGACAGGGTTTGATGAGCAGTTCTTC. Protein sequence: CASSQDTGTGFDEQFF.

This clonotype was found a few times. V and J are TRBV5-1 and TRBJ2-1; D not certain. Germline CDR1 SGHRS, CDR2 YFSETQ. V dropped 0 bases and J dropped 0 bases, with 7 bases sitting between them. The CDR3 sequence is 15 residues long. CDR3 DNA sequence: TGCGCCAGCAGCTTGGGCTGGGGCTCCTACAATGAGCAGTTCTTC. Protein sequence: CASSLGWGSYNEQFF.

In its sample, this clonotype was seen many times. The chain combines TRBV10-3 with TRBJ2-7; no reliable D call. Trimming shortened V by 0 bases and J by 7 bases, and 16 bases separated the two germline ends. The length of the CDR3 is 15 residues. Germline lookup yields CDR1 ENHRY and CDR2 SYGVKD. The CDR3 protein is CAISESLANMGEQYF. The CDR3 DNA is TGTGCCATCAGTGAGTCGCTGGCCAATATGGGGGAGCAGTACTTC.

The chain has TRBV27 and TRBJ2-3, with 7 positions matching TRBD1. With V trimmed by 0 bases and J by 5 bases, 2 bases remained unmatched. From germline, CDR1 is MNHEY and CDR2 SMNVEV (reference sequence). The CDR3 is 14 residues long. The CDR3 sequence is CASSLSGGLDTQYF. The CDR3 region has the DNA TGTGCCAGCAGTTTATCAGGGGGCTTAGATACGCAGTATTTT.

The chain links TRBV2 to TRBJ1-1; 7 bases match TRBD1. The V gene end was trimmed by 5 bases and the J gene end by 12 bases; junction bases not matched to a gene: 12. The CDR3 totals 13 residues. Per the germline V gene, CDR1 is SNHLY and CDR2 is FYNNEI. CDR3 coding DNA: TGTGCCAGCAGTCCGGAGACAGGGTATAGGCCTTTCTTT. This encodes CASSPETGYRPFF.

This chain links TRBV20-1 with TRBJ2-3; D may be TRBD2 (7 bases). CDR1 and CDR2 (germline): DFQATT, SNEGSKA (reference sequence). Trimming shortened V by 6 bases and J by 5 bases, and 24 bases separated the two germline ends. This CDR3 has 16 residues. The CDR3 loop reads CSATLVGGGGRDTQYF. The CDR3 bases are TGCAGTGCCACCCTAGTGGGGGGAGGGGGTCGAGATACGCAGTATTTT.

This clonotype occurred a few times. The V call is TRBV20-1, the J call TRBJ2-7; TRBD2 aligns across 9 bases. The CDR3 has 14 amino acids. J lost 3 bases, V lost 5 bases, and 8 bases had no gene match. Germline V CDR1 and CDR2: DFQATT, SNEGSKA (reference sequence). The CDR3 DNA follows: TGCAGTGCTTCCTCGCCGACTAGCGGCTACGAGCAGTACTTC. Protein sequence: CSASSPTSGYEQYF.